Following are 4 T cell receptor beta chains from one sample sequenced in a study of T cell repertoires in cytomegalovirus infection. MiXCR, applied by TCRdb to the reads, yields one record per CDR3 protein. The sample contains 300,000 to 400,000 distinct CDR3 sequences, approximately 9.5% of which appear only once. Sequences were obtained from PBMCs. The receptors come from a human donor in good health (CMV status not recorded). Some clones in this sample may be carry-over from other donors' samples.

This clonotype was observed a few times. V gene TRBV18 combines with J gene TRBJ1-6; 7 bases line up with TRBD1. The CDR3 spans 16 residues. The germline gives CDR1 KGHSH, CDR2 LQKENI. V gave up 3 bases and J gave up 7 bases; unmatched junction bases: 9. The CDR3 region is CASSPDPARGNSPLHF. The CDR3 region has the DNA TGTGCCAGCTCACCGGATCCGGCCAGGGGGAATTCACCCCTCCACTTT.

The CDR3, as DNA: TGTGCCAGCAGCCTGGAGGAGAGCGGTAGTAATGAGCAGTTCTTC. Amino acids: CASSLEESGSNEQFF. The rearrangement links TRBV7-2 to TRBJ2-1; D might be TRBD2 (5 bases). The CDR3 length is 15 residues. Trimming shortened V by 5 bases and J by 7 bases, and 18 bases separated the two germline ends. Germline CDR1 SGHTA, CDR2 FQGNSA.

There are a few counts of this clonotype. The gene calls are TRBV27 and TRBJ2-5, with D unclear. From germline, CDR1 is MNHEY and CDR2 SMNVEV (reference sequence). This CDR3 comprises 13 residues. V was cut by 3 bases and J by 2 bases, with 7 bases left in between. CDR3 bases: TGTGCCAGCAGTTTGCGGCCGCAAGAGACCCAGTACTTC. This gives the protein CASSLRPQETQYF.

This clonotype turned up a few times. The rearrangement joins TRBV27 to TRBJ1-6; tentative D call: TRBD1 (5 bases). Trimming removed 4 bases from V and 3 bases from J, with 10 bases in between. CDR3 length equals 15 residues. CDR1 is MNHEY and CDR2 is SMNVEV in the germline V gene (reference sequence). This CDR3 reads CASSYGGVYNSPLHF. The CDR3, as DNA: TGTGCCAGCAGTTACGGGGGTGTCTATAATTCACCCCTCCACTTT.